This T cell receptor beta chain was sequenced for a study of cytomegalovirus exposure and HLA in healthy donors. J gave up 8 bases and V 5 bases, and 2 bases lay outside the gene matches. The CDR3 loop spans 11 amino acids. The germline gives CDR1 SNHLY, CDR2 FYNNEI. Use of 60 Vbeta and 13 Jbeta primers characterized the PCR. Clones were sequenced by immunoSEQ multiplex PCR, and TCRdb holds only the in-frame ones, with some missing. The profile covers some 110,000 clones, with roughly 85% appearing a single time and over 20% taken by the ten largest. The receptor was derived from a young man in good health and CMV-seropositive. The sample consisted of PBMCs. The chain couples TRBV2 to TRBJ1-1; 7 bases align to TRBD1. The CDR3 nucleotides read TGTGCCAGCAGTTGGACAGGAGAAGCTTTCTTT. This translates into CASSWTGEAFF. The full variable domain, its missing parts supplied by reference TRBV2 and TRBJ1-1, is EPEVTQTPSHQVTQMGQEVILRCVPISNHLYFYWYRQILGQKVEFLVSFYNNEISEKSEIFDDQFSVERPDGSNFTLKIRSTKLEDSAMYFCASSWTGEAFFGQGTRLTVV.